These 30 T cell receptor beta chains originate from one sample sequenced in a study of T-cell memory formation after mild COVID-19. TCRdb re-called the 5' RACE reads through MiXCR, storing one row per CDR3 protein. The sample has 170,000 or so distinct CDR3 sequences; around 30% are singletons. The material sequenced was PBMCs or a T cell subset sorted from them (not recorded which). These receptors were taken from an adult woman who had mild COVID-19 (a few samples of this study predate the infection). Cell type and time point are not known.

This sequence joins TRBV4-3 and TRBJ2-2; tentatively, D is TRBD1 (6 bases). From germline, CDR1 is LGHNA and CDR2 YSLEER. The V end was cut by 1 base, the J end by 6 bases, with 18 bases between. This CDR3 is built from 17 residues. Written as DNA, the CDR3 is TGCGCCAGCAGCCAAGGGAGACAGGCTGCTTGGCCCGGGGAGCTGTTTTTT. Protein product: CASSQGRQAAWPGELFF.

V and J are TRBV12-3 or TRBV12-4 and TRBJ2-1; D perhaps matches TRBD1 (5 bases). V was clipped by 5 bases and J by 8 bases, with 22 bases between them. This CDR3 contains 16 residues. The CDR3 loop is CASSPPTVLVFDEQFF. The CDR3, as DNA: TGTGCCAGCAGTCCGCCGACAGTTCTTGTGTTCGATGAGCAGTTCTTC.

The chain couples TRBV5-4 to TRBJ2-5, with 12 positions matching TRBD2. Germline V gene sequence: CDR1 SGHNT, CDR2 YYREEE (reference sequence). The CDR3 has 13 residues. After removal of 6 bases from V and 5 bases from J, the junction contained 2 bases not matched to a gene. This CDR3 is CASTTSGSETQYF. The CDR3 DNA sequence: TGTGCCAGCACGACTAGCGGGAGTGAGACCCAGTACTTC. The full variable domain, completed using reference TRBV5-4 and TRBJ2-5, is ETGVTQSPTHLIKTRGQQVTLRCSSQSGHNTVSWYQQALGQGPQFIFQYYREEENGRGNFPPRFSGLQFPNYSSELNVNALELDDSALYLCASTTSGSETQYFGPGTRLLVL.

The chain uses TRBV19 and TRBJ1-4; 7 bases align to TRBD1. V dropped 7 bases and J dropped 6; count of bases not matched to a gene: 8. This CDR3 contains 14 residues. Germline lookup yields CDR1 LNHDA and CDR2 SQIVND (reference sequence). The CDR3 here is CASTPTGRDEKLFF. For the CDR3, the DNA is TGTGCCAGTACTCCGACAGGGAGGGATGAAAAACTGTTTTTT. Combining the CDR3 with reference TRBV19 and TRBJ1-4 gives the whole variable domain DGGITQSPKYLFRKEGQNVTLSCEQNLNHDAMYWYRQDPGQGLRLIYYSQIVNDFQKGDIAEGYSVSREKKESFPLTVTSAQKNPTAFYLCASTPTGRDEKLFFGSGTQLSVL.

This chain links TRBV20-1 with TRBJ1-4; D uncertain. Germline CDR1 reads DFQATT; CDR2 reads SNEGSKA (reference sequence). Trimming removed 7 bases at V and 4 bases at J, with 16 bases between. This CDR3 spans 14 amino acids. CDR3 coding DNA: TGCAGTGTCGGCTCCGGGCAGATTAATGAAAAACTGTTTTTT. This encodes CSVGSGQINEKLFF.

This clonotype has ten or more counts. The rearrangement joins TRBV12-3 or TRBV12-4 to TRBJ1-5; D is possibly TRBD1 (6 bases). Trimming left V 7 bases short and J 8 bases short, with 15 bases between. The CDR3 runs 13 residues. CDR3 protein: CASNTGSGEPQHF. CDR3 coding DNA: TGTGCCAGCAACACAGGGTCGGGAGAGCCCCAGCATTTT.

The V and J genes are TRBV20-1 and TRBJ2-7; TRBD1 aligns across 8 bases. The CDR3 is made up of 16 amino acids. After removal of 6 bases from V and 5 bases from J, the junction contained 18 bases not matched to a gene. CDR1 is DFQATT and CDR2 is SNEGSKA in the germline V gene (reference sequence). CDR3 DNA: TGCAGTGCCGATAGAATAGGGACAGGTTTAATCCACGAGCAGTACTTC. This translates into CSADRIGTGLIHEQYF.

The J gene is TRBJ2-3, the V gene TRBV30; the match to TRBD1 covers 8 bases. The CDR3 runs to 13 residues. Germline trimming cut 8 bases from V and 2 bases from J; bases unmatched to any gene: 6. Germline V CDR1 and CDR2: GTSNPN, SVGIG (reference sequence). The CDR3 DNA sequence: TGTGCCGGAACAGGGGGATCCACAGATACGCAGTATTTT. Protein: CAGTGGSTDTQYF.

This chain links TRBV5-1 with TRBJ2-5; D is undetermined. The V end lost 0 bases, the J end lost 5 bases, and 23 bases lay between the germline ends. CDR1 is SGHRS and CDR2 is YFSETQ in the germline V gene. The CDR3 loop spans 18 amino acids. The CDR3 DNA follows: TGCGCCAGCAGCTTGGCCGTCAACGGTGGTCTGTCCAAGGAGACCCAGTACTTC. Its translation: CASSLAVNGGLSKETQYF.

The chain has TRBV7-6 and TRBJ2-2; 10 bases fit TRBD2. Germline trimming cut 2 bases from V and 6 bases from J; bases unmatched to any gene: 6. Germline V lookup: CDR1 SGHVS, CDR2 FNYEAQ. There are 16 residues in the CDR3. As DNA, the CDR3 is TGTGCCAGCAGCTTACACACCGGGACTAGCGCCGGGGAGCTGTTTTTT. This sequence encodes CASSLHTGTSAGELFF.

The V call is TRBV12-3 or TRBV12-4, the J call TRBJ2-7; D might be TRBD2 (5 bases). V was trimmed by 7 bases and J by 0 bases, leaving 13 bases between them. The CDR3 extends over 14 amino acids. In DNA form, the CDR3 reads TGTGCCAGCACCAGAGAAGGGAGCTCCTACGAGCAGTACTTC. It translates to CASTREGSSYEQYF.

V usage is TRBV9 and J usage is TRBJ2-1; 9 bases align to TRBD2. The J segment lost 4 bases and the V segment lost 4 bases, leaving 9 bases of the junction unmatched. Per the germline V gene, CDR1 is SGDLS and CDR2 is YYNGEE. The CDR3 has 16 residues. The CDR3 coding sequence is TGTGCCAGCAGCTCGCGGACTAGCGAGACGTACAATGAGCAGTTCTTC. It encodes CASSSRTSETYNEQFF.

The V and J genes are TRBV5-1 and TRBJ2-2; 9 bases align to TRBD1. The ends lost 4 bases at V and 4 bases at J; junction bases unmatched: 8. The length of the CDR3 is 16 residues. The germline V gene has CDR1 SGHRS and CDR2 YFSETQ. The CDR3 protein is CASSRRGQGSTGELFF. The CDR3 DNA follows: TGCGCCAGCAGCCGGAGGGGACAGGGTTCCACCGGGGAGCTGTTTTTT.

The table lists this clonotype with a few counts. The J gene is TRBJ2-5, the V gene TRBV3-1; no clear D. This CDR3 has 12 amino acids. With 1 base removed from V and 4 bases from J, the gap between germline ends came to 4 bases. CDR1 is LGHDT and CDR2 is YNNKEL in the germline V gene (reference sequence). The CDR3 region has the DNA TGTGCCAGCAGCCAAGTTGGAGAGACCCAGTACTTC. It codes for CASSQVGETQYF.

The CDR3 region has the DNA TGTGCCAGCAGTCCGACAGGCCCAAATGAAAAACTGTTTTTT. Encoded protein: CASSPTGPNEKLFF. V is TRBV12-3 or TRBV12-4 and J is TRBJ1-4; TRBD1 is a possible D gene (6 bases). V shed 5 bases and J shed 5 bases, with 12 bases lying between them. The CDR3 spans 14 residues.

This clonotype was detected a few times. J is TRBJ2-1 and V is TRBV20-1; TRBD1 or TRBD2 may be the D gene (6 bases each). The CDR3 spans 11 residues. The V gene lost 6 bases and the J gene lost 9 bases, with 12 bases spanning the gap. The germline V gene has CDR1 DFQATT and CDR2 SNEGSKA (reference sequence). As DNA, the CDR3 is TGCAGTGCCCTGGGGGGCGGTGAGCAGTTCTTC. Protein: CSALGGGEQFF.

The chain employs TRBV12-3 or TRBV12-4 and TRBJ1-2; 8 nucleotides align to TRBD1. The CDR3 runs to 15 residues. With V trimmed by 4 bases and J by 6 bases, 10 bases remained unmatched. The CDR3 here is CASSSTPGTGDGYTF. CDR3 DNA sequence: TGTGCCAGCAGTTCAACCCCAGGGACAGGTGATGGCTACACCTTC.

This clonotype was seen a few times. In DNA form, the CDR3 reads TGTGCCAGCAGTGCGAGGACTCCTCCTTATGGCTACACCTTC. This encodes CASSARTPPYGYTF. This chain joins TRBV6-1 and TRBJ1-2; D is unclear. CDR3 length: 14 residues. Germline V lookup: CDR1 MNHNS, CDR2 SASEGT. V was trimmed by 4 bases and J by 5 bases, leaving 14 bases between them.

The chain employs TRBV20-1 and TRBJ2-3, with 7 bases that match TRBD2. In germline, CDR1 is DFQATT, CDR2 SNEGSKA (reference sequence). This CDR3 spans 15 amino acids. J gave up 5 bases and V 6 bases, and 14 bases lay outside the gene matches. As DNA, the CDR3 is TGCAGTGCCACCCCCTGGGGGGGAGATGGAGATACGCAGTATTTT. It specifies CSATPWGGDGDTQYF.

This clonotype occurred a few times. A junction end diverges from the germline sequence, so it may reflect a read error. This chain joins TRBV5-1 and TRBJ1-1; tentative D call: TRBD1 (5 bases). The germline gives CDR1 SGHRS, CDR2 YFSETQ. The CDR3 extends over 13 amino acids. CDR3 DNA sequence: TGCGCCAGCAGCTTGGGTTTGGACACGGAAGCTTTCTTT. Translation gives CASSLGLDTEAFF.

This clonotype appeared a few times. The chain joins TRBV7-6 to TRBJ1-2, with a weak D call TRBD1 (5 bases). V lost 5 bases and J lost 8, with 18 bases in between. This CDR3 is 14 amino acids long. In germline, CDR1 is SGHVS, CDR2 FNYEAQ. CDR3 DNA: TGTGCCAGCAGCGCTACCGTCAGGGAAGGAGGCTACACCTTC. Its translation: CASSATVREGGYTF.

The chain joins TRBV24-1 to TRBJ2-6, with D unresolved. V was pared by 3 bases and J by 4 bases, with 18 bases between. The CDR3 extends over 18 amino acids. Germline assignment: CDR1 KGHDR and CDR2 SFDVKD. The CDR3 protein is CATSDAAMVSTGANVLTF. The CDR3, as DNA: TGTGCCACCAGTGATGCGGCAATGGTGTCGACGGGGGCCAACGTCCTGACTTTC.

This clonotype came up many times. J is TRBJ1-1 and V is TRBV20-1; no reliable D call. Germline lookup yields CDR1 DFQATT and CDR2 SNEGSKA (reference sequence). With 1 base removed from V and 1 base from J, the gap between germline ends came to 10 bases. The CDR3 consists of 14 residues. CDR3 amino acids: CSARGHRTNTEAFF. The CDR3 coding sequence is TGCAGTGCTAGAGGACACCGCACGAACACTGAAGCTTTCTTT.

This clonotype was detected many times. The J gene is TRBJ2-5, the V gene TRBV3-1, with TRBD2 matching 11 bases. This CDR3 contains 16 residues. CDR1 is LGHDT and CDR2 is YNNKEL in the germline V gene (reference sequence). With V trimmed by 0 bases and J by 2 bases, 2 bases remained unmatched. As DNA, the CDR3 is TGTGCCAGCAGCCAAGAAGGGACTAGCGGACAAGAGACCCAGTACTTC. Translating it yields CASSQEGTSGQETQYF.

The chain employs TRBV12-5 and TRBJ2-2; TRBD2 aligns across 10 bases. This CDR3 has 15 amino acids. The V segment lost 4 bases and the J segment 5 bases; nucleotides outside the gene matches: 4. The germline CDR1 and CDR2 sequences are LGHNT and FRNRAP. The CDR3 DNA is TGTGCTAGTGGTTCTAGCGGGGGAAGGACCGGGGAGCTGTTTTTT. Translated, it gives CASGSSGGRTGELFF.

This chain links TRBV12-3 or TRBV12-4 with TRBJ2-7, with TRBD2 as a possible D gene (5 bases). This CDR3 spans 14 amino acids. V gave up 1 base and J gave up 3 bases, with 10 bases separating them. CDR3 amino acids: CASSLGSRGYEQYF. The CDR3, as DNA: TGTGCCAGCAGTTTAGGGTCTCGGGGCTACGAGCAGTACTTC.

This clonotype was recorded many times. This sequence joins TRBV4-3 and TRBJ1-2; TRBD1 might be the D (5 bases). V was clipped by 5 bases and J by 8 bases, with 18 bases between them. There are 14 residues in the CDR3. Looked up from germline, CDR1 is LGHNA and CDR2 is YSLEER. The CDR3 sequence is CASSTLRGVGGYTF. DNA for the CDR3: TGCGCCAGCAGCACCCTAAGGGGAGTGGGGGGCTACACCTTC.

This sequence joins TRBV7-3 and TRBJ1-1, with a weak D call TRBD1 (5 bases). V gave up 4 bases and J gave up 10 bases, with 10 bases separating them. The CDR3 has 11 residues. Germline CDR1 is SGHTA and CDR2 is FQGTGA. This CDR3 reads CASSSGGAAFF. Written as DNA, the CDR3 is TGTGCCAGCAGCTCCGGGGGAGCAGCTTTCTTT.

The table lists this clonotype with a count of one. The chain links TRBV4-3 to TRBJ1-3; D not resolved. V lost 1 base and J 0 bases, leaving 10 bases between the germline ends. CDR3 size: 16 residues. The germline V gene encodes CDR1 LGHNA and CDR2 YSLEER. CDR3 residues: CASSQVPALSGNTIYF. CDR3 in DNA: TGCGCCAGCAGCCAAGTCCCCGCGCTCTCTGGAAACACCATATATTTT.

This clonotype was counted a few times. The CDR3 is CATSPTGNAYEQYF. The DNA of the CDR3 is TGTGCCACCAGCCCCACCGGGAATGCCTACGAGCAGTACTTC. The gene calls are TRBV15 and TRBJ2-7, with D perhaps matching TRBD2 (5 bases). The CDR3 has 14 amino acids. V was shortened by 5 bases and J by 2 bases, with 13 bases between the two germline ends. Germline loops: CDR1 LNHNV, CDR2 YYDKDF (reference sequence).